This record covers a single TCR beta chain. Its antigen remains undetermined. No base quality values were provided; no much bigger clone lies one nucleotide off. V is shortened by 5 bases, J by 3 bases, and the region joining them spans 17 bases. Reading from cysteine to phenylalanine, the CDR3 counts 16 amino acids. CDR3 DNA is the only sequence kept; it has 48 bases, read in frame from the first base. The CDR1 and CDR2 encoded by the germline V gene are SGHTA and FQGNSA. These data are taken from a study of T-cell reconstitution after alpha-beta-depleted transplantation in children (dated by TCRdb to the mid-2010s). Some background on the complete study: The study quantitatively tracked T-cell immune reconstitution after TCRalphabeta/CD19-depleted allogeneic hematopoietic cell transplantation in children using TCR repertoire profiling. The full study reports these points: The frequencies of hyperexpanded clones fell over the following months, and after one year, T-cell counts and TCRbeta diversity were mostly attributed to newly produced T cells. The apparently early alphabetaT-cell count recovery about two months after transplant was reportedly dependent on only several hundred rapidly expanded clones derived from non-depleted graft cells. In some patients, the high TCRbeta diversity seen at day 60 was put down to recipient T cells and intrathymic progenitors that had survived conditioning.

The sample's treatment or condition label, decoded: allogeneic hematopoietic cell transplantation with graft depleted of TCRalphabeta T cells and CD19 B cells. Transplant recipients were children who received TCRalphabeta/CD19-depleted allogeneic hematopoietic cell grafts. Library prep was done by PCR. Sequencing was carried out with an Illumina HiSeq 2500. To normalize quantification of the TCRbeta repertoire, the TCR libraries were built with molecular barcoding that relied on unique molecular identifiers. Clones were called with MiXCR by TCRdb after fastp trimmed the public reads at Q25, and only in-frame beta chains were retained. CDR3 protein sequences are deduplicated, and each keeps its most common genes and DNA. This sample is represented by about 980,000 distinct CDR3 sequences; around 30% of them were singletons. The ten largest clones represent 25% to 35% of the sample.

The receptor comes from a boy in the first two years of life who had a stem cell transplant for SCID, so the T cells may come from the graft donor. Sequences were derived from PBMCs, mostly from graft donor cells, sampled 360 days after TCRalphabeta/CD19-depleted stem cell transplant. The sequence joins TRBV7-2 to TRBJ2-1; a tentative D call is TRBD1 (6 bases match). CDR3 loop: CASSPLPGQDYNEQFF. The nucleotide sequence reads TGTGCCAGCAGCCCGCTTCCGGGACAAGACTACAATGAGCAGTTCTTC.